This TCR beta chain was sequenced in a study of T cells in tuberculosis. Sorting used thawed, overnight-rested PBMC stained with anti-CD3, a viability dye and GMM-loaded CD1B tetramer. CD1B tetramers were loaded with Rhodococcus equi-derived C32 glucose monomycolate. CDR3 length: 18 amino acids. Germline loops: CDR1 SGHVS, CDR2 FNYEAQ. V shed 1 base, J shed 0 bases, and the junction held 6 bases outside the gene matches. Measured with immunoSEQ multiplex PCR; TCRdb has only the in-frame clones, and not every one. The table includes tens of thousands of clones, about nine tenths detected once. Sequenced: CD1b-GMM tetramer-negative cells sorted from PBMCs. This receptor was identified in an adult woman with latent tuberculosis. The chain recombines TRBV7-6 with TRBJ2-4, with 10 bases matching TRBD2. The CDR3 DNA follows: TGTGCCAGCAGCTTAGGGATAGCGGGGGGTGGAGCCAAAAACATTCAGTACTTC. Protein product: CASSLGIAGGGAKNIQYF.